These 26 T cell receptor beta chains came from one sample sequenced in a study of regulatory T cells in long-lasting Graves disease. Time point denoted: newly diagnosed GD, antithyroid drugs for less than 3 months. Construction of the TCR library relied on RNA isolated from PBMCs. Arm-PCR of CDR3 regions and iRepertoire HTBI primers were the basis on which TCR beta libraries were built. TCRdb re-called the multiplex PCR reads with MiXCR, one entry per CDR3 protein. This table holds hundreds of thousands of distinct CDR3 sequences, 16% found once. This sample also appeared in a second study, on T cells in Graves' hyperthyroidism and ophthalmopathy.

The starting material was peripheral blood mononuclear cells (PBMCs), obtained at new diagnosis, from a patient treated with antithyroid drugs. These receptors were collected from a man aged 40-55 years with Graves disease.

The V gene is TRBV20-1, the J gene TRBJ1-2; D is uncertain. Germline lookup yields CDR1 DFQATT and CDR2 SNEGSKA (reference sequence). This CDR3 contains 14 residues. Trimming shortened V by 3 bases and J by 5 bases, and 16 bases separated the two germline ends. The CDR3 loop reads CSASPPGLMYGYTF. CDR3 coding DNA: TGCAGTGCTAGTCCACCGGGATTGATGTATGGCTACACCTTC.

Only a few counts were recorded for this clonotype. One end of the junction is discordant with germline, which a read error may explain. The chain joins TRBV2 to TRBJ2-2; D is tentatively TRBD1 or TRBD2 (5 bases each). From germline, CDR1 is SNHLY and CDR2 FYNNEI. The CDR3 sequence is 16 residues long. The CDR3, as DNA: TGTGCCACCAGTGATTTGCCGGGACGGACCACCGGGGAGCTGTTTTTT. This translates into CATSDLPGRTTGELFF.

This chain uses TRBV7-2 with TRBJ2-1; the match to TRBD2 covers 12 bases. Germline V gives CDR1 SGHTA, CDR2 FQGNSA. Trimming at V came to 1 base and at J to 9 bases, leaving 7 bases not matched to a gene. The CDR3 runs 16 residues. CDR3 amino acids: CASSLESSGGAGEQFF. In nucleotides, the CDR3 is TGTGCCAGCAGCTTAGAATCTAGCGGGGGGGCCGGTGAGCAGTTCTTC.

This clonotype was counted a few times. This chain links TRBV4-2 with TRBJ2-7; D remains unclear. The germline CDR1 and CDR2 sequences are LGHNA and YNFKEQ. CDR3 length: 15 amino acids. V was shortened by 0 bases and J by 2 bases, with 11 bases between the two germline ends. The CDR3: CASSQEGGPPYEQYF. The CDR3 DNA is TGTGCCAGCAGCCAAGAGGGTGGGCCTCCCTACGAGCAGTACTTC.

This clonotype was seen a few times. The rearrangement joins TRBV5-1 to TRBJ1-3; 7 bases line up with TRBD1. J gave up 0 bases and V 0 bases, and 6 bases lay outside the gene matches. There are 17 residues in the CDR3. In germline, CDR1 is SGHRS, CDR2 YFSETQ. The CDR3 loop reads CASSLGDSLSSGNTIYF. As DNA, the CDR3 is TGCGCCAGCAGCTTGGGGGACAGTCTTTCCTCTGGAAACACCATATATTTT.

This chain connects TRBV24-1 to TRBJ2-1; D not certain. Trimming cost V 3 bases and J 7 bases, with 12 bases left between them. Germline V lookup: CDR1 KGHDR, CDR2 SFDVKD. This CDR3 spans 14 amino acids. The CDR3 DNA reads TGTGCCACCAGTGATATGTCTAAAGGAAATGAGCAGTTCTTC. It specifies CATSDMSKGNEQFF.

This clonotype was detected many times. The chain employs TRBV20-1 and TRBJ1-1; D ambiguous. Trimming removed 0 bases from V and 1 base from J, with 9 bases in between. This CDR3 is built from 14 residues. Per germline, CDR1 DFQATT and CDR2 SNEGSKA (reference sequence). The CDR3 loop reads CSARDQRGNTEAFF. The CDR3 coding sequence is TGCAGTGCTAGAGATCAGCGGGGGAACACTGAAGCTTTCTTT.

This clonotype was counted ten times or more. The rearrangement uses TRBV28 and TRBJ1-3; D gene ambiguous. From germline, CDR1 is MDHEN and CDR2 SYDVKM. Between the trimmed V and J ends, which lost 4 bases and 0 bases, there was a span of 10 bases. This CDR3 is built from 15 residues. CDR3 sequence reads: CASSSAEGSGNTIYF. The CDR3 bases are TGTGCCAGCAGTTCTGCAGAAGGCTCTGGAAACACCATATATTTT.

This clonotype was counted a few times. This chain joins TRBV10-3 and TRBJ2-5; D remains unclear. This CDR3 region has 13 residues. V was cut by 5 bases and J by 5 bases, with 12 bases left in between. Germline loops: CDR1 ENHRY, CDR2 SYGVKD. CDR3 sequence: CAISKGVQETQYF. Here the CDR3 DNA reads TGTGCCATCAGTAAGGGCGTGCAGGAGACCCAGTACTTC.

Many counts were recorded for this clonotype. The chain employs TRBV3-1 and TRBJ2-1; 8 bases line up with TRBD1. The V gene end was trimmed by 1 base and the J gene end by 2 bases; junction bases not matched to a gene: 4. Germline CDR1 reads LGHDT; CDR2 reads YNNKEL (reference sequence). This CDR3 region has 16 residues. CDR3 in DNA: TGTGCCAGCAGCCAAGCCGGGACAGGCCCCTACAATGAGCAGTTCTTC. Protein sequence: CASSQAGTGPYNEQFF.

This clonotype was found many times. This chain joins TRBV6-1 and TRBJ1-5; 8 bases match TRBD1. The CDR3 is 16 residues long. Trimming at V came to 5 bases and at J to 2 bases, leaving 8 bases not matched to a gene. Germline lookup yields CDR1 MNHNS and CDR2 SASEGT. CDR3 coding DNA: TGTGCCAGCAGTATCGCCTCACAGGGGGGCAATCAGCCCCAGCATTTT. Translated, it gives CASSIASQGGNQPQHF.

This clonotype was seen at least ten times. The DNA for the CDR3 is TGCAGCGTCGGGACGGACTATGGCTACACCTTC. It is translated as CSVGTDYGYTF. V usage is TRBV29-1 and J usage is TRBJ1-2, with D maybe TRBD1 (5 bases). V was shortened by 6 bases and J by 3 bases, with 8 bases between the two germline ends. This CDR3 spans 11 amino acids. Germline assignment: CDR1 SQVTM and CDR2 ANQGSEA.

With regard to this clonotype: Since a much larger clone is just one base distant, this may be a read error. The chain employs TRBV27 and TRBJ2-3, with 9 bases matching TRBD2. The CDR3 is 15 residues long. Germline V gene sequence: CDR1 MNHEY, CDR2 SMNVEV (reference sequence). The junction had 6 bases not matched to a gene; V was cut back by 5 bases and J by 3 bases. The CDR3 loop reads CASSTRLAETDTQYF. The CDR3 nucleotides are TGTGCCAGCAGTACTAGACTAGCGGAGACAGATACGCAGTATTTT.

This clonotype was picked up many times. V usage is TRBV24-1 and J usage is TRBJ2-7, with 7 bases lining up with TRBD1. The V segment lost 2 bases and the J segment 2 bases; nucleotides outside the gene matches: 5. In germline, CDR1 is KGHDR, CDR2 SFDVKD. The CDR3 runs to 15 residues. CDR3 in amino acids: CATSDSGTVTYEQYF. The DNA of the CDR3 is TGTGCCACCAGTGATTCCGGGACAGTCACCTACGAGCAGTACTTC.

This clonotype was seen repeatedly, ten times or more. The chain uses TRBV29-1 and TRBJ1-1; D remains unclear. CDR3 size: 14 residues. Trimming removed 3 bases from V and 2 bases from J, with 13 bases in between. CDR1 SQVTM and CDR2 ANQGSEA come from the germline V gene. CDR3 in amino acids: CSVEAGNINTEAFF. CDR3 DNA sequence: TGCAGCGTTGAGGCGGGGAACATAAACACTGAAGCTTTCTTT. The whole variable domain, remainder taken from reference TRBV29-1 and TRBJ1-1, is SAVISQKPSRDICQRGTSLTIQCQVDSQVTMMFWYRQQPGQSLTLIATANQGSEATYESGFVIDKFPISRPNLTFSTLTVSNMSPEDSSIYLCSVEAGNINTEAFFGQGTRLTVV.

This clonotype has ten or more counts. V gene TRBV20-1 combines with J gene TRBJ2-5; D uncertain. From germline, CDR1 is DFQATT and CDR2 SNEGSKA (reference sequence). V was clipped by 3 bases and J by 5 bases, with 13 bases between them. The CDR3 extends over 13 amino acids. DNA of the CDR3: TGCAGTGCTAGCAGCCGGTTTGCTGAGACCCAGTACTTC. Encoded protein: CSASSRFAETQYF.

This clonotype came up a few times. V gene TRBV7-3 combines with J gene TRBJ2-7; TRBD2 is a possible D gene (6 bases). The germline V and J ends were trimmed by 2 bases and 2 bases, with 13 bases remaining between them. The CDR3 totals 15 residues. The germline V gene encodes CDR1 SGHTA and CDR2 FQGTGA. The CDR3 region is CASSLLPGVAYEQYF. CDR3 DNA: TGTGCCAGCAGCTTACTGCCGGGGGTCGCCTACGAGCAGTACTTC.

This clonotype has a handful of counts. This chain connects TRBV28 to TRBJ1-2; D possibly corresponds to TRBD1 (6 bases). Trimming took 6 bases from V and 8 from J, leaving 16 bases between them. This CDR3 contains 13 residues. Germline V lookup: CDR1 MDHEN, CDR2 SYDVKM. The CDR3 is CASRTGQPLGYTF. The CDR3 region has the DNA TGTGCCAGCAGGACCGGACAGCCTTTGGGCTACACCTTC.

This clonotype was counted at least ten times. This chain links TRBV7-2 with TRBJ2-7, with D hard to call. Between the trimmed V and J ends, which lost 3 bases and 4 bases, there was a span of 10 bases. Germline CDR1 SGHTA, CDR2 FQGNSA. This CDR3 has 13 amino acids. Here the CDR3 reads CASSFSSNYEQYF. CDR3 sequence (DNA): TGTGCCAGCAGCTTTAGCAGCAATTACGAGCAGTACTTC.

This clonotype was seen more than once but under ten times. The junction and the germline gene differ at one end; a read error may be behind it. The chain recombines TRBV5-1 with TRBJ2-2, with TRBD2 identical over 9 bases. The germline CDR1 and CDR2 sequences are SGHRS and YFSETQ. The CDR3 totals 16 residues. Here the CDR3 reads CASSKIAGANTGELFF. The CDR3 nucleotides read TGCGCCAGCAGCAAAATAGCGGGGGCGAACACCGGGGAGCTGTTTTTC.

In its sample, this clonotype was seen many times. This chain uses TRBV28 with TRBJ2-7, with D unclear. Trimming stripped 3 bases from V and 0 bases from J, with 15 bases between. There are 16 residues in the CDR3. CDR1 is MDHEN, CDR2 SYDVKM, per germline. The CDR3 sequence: CASSFYLSVDSYEQYF. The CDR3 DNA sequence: TGTGCCAGCAGTTTTTACCTTTCCGTAGACTCCTACGAGCAGTACTTC.

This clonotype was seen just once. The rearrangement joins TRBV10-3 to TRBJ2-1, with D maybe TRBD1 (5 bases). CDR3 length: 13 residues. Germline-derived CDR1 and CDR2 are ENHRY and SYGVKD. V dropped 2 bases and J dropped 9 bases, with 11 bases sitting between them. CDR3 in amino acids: CAISERYGAEQFF. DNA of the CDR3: TGTGCCATCAGTGAGCGGTATGGGGCTGAGCAGTTCTTC.

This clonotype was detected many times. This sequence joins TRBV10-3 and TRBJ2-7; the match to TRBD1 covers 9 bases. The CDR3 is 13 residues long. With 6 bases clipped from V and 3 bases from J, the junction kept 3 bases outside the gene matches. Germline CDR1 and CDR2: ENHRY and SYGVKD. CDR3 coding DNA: TGTGCCATCAGGACAGGGGGTGGCTACGAGCAGTACTTC. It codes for CAIRTGGGYEQYF.

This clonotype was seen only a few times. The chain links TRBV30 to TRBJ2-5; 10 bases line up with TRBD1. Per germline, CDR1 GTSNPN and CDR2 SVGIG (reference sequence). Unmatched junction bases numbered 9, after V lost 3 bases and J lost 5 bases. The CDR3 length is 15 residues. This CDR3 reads CAWSKGQGSGETQYF. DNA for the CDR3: TGTGCCTGGAGCAAGGGACAGGGGAGTGGGGAGACCCAGTACTTC.

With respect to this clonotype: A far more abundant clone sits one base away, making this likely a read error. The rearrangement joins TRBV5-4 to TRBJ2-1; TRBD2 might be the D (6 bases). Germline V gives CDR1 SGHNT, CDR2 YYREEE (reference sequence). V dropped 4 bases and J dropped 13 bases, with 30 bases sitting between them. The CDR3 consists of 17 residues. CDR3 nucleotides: TGTGCCAGCAGCCAAGCCCTCTTAGGCGGGGTCCAAGAGACCCAGTTCTTC. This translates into CASSQALLGGVQETQFF. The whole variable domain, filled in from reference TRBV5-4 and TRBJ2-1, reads ETGVTQSPTHLIKTRGQQVTLRCSSQSGHNTVSWYQQALGQGPQFIFQYYREEENGRGNFPPRFSGLQFPNYSSELNVNALELDDSALYLCASSQALLGGVQETQFFGPGTRLTVL.

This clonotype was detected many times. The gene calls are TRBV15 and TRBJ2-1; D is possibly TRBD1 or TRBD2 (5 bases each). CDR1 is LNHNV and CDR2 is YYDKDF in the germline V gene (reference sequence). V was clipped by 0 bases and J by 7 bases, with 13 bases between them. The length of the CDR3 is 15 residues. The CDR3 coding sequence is TGTGCCACCAGCAGAGATGGGACCCTCGGTAATGAGCAGTTCTTC. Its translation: CATSRDGTLGNEQFF.